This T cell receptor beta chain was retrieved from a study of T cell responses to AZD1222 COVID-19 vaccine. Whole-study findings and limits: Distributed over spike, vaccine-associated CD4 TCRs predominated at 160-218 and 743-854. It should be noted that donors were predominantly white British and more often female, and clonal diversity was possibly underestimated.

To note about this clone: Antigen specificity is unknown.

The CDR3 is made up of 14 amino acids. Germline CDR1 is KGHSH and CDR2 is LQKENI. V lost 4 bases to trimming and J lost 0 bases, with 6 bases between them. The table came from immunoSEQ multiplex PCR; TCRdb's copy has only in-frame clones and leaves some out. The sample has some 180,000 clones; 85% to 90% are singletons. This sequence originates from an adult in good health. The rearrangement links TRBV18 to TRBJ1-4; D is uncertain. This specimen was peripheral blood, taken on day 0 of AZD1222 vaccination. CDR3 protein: CASSRSSTNEKLFF. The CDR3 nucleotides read TGTGCCAGCTCACGATCATCAACTAATGAAAAACTGTTTTTT.